These 21 T cell receptor beta chains originate from one sample sequenced in a study of response to subunit inactivated influenza vaccine. From the RT-PCR reads, TCRdb called clonotypes with MiXCR, one entry per CDR3 protein. This table holds fewer than 600,000 distinct CDR3 sequences, approximately 7.3% found once. Sequenced here: PBMCs from blood, sampled less than 30 months after vaccination. These receptors originate from a man between 50 and 70 years old who received an inactivated influenza vaccine.

This clonotype has a handful of counts. V usage is TRBV11-2 and J usage is TRBJ2-2, with 9 bases lining up with TRBD2. CDR1 and CDR2 (germline): SGHAT, FQNNGV. Trimming took 6 bases from V and 6 from J; bases not matched to a gene: 8. CDR3 length: 15 amino acids. The CDR3, as DNA: TGTGCCAGCAGACCTCCGGGACTAGCATCCGGGGAGCTGTTTTTT. It specifies CASRPPGLASGELFF.

In this sample, this clonotype turned up a few times. The rearrangement links TRBV7-2 to TRBJ1-1; tentative D call: TRBD1 (5 bases). Germline V lookup: CDR1 SGHTA, CDR2 FQGNSA. The CDR3 covers 14 residues. Trimming took off 7 bases at V and 1 base at J, with 13 bases between the two ends. DNA for the CDR3: TGTGCCAGCACCCTAGAGGGGCGGAACACTGAAGCTTTCTTT. Residues: CASTLEGRNTEAFF.

Many counts were recorded for this clonotype. This rearrangement joins TRBV4-2 to TRBJ1-1, with a weak D call TRBD1 (6 bases). This CDR3 contains 14 residues. Trimming took 4 bases from V and 1 from J, leaving 10 bases between them. The germline V gene encodes CDR1 LGHNA and CDR2 YNFKEQ. The CDR3 DNA follows: TGTGCCAGCAGCCCACAGGGTCGGAACACTGAAGCTTTCTTT. Protein product: CASSPQGRNTEAFF.

This clonotype was recorded many times. The CDR3 region has the DNA TGTGCCAGCAGCCAAGATCCTAGCGGGAGAATCTACAATGAGCAGTTCTTC. This codes for CASSQDPSGRIYNEQFF. This chain uses TRBV3-1 with TRBJ2-1; 10 nucleotides align to TRBD2. V shed 0 bases and J 3 bases; nucleotides not matched to a gene: 5. The CDR3 is 17 residues long. Germline V gene lookup returns CDR1 LGHDT and CDR2 YNNKEL (reference sequence).

The chain carries TRBV6-2 or TRBV6-3 and TRBJ1-1; D call uncertain. Germline CDR1 and CDR2: MNHEY and SVGEGT. The CDR3 spans 13 residues. Deletions cut 2 bases from V and 6 bases from J, with 10 bases between. The CDR3 coding sequence is TGTGCCAGCAGTTACCATCCGAGCTCTGAAGCTTTCTTT. Its protein is CASSYHPSSEAFF.

This clonotype has ten or more counts. The rearrangement joins TRBV20-1 to TRBJ2-1, with TRBD2 matching 9 bases. The CDR3 covers 16 residues. V was clipped by 0 bases and J by 3 bases; unmatched bases: 6. Per the germline V gene, CDR1 is DFQATT and CDR2 is SNEGSKA (reference sequence). The CDR3: CSARDLAGGDYNEQFF. The CDR3 coding sequence is TGCAGTGCTAGAGACTTGGCGGGAGGGGACTACAATGAGCAGTTCTTC.

This clonotype was found many times. The J gene is TRBJ2-2, the V gene TRBV7-8; no definite D call. Germline V gene sequence: CDR1 SGHVS, CDR2 FQNEAQ. V lost 1 base, J lost 4 bases, and 16 bases lay in between. CDR3 length equals 17 residues. DNA for the CDR3: TGTGCCAGCAGCTTAGGGCTAGAGGTGTGGGTCACCGGGGAGCTGTTTTTT. As protein: CASSLGLEVWVTGELFF.

This clonotype turned up a few times. The chain recombines TRBV6-1 with TRBJ2-2; either TRBD1 or TRBD2 may supply D (6 bases each). The CDR3 is 15 residues long. V lost 7 bases to trimming and J lost 5 bases, with 17 bases between them. In germline, CDR1 is MNHNS, CDR2 SASEGT. The CDR3, as DNA: TGTGCCAGCAATGTCCCGGGGGCCCCGACCGGGGAGCTGTTTTTT. It codes for CASNVPGAPTGELFF.

This clonotype has at least ten counts. The chain uses TRBV20-1 and TRBJ1-6; D gene unclear. Germline V gene sequence: CDR1 DFQATT, CDR2 SNEGSKA (reference sequence). The CDR3 loop spans 14 amino acids. V lost 6 bases, J lost 7 bases, and 16 bases lay in between. CDR3 in amino acids: CSARRGMDNSPLHF. DNA of the CDR3: TGCAGTGCCCGCCGGGGTATGGACAATTCACCCCTCCACTTT.

Ten or more counts support this clonotype. The V gene is TRBV9, the J gene TRBJ2-7; D uncertain. V was shortened by 4 bases and J by 0 bases, with 5 bases between the two germline ends. CDR3 size: 12 residues. The germline V gene encodes CDR1 SGDLS and CDR2 YYNGEE. This CDR3 reads CASSPHSYEQYF. The CDR3 nucleotides read TGTGCCAGCAGCCCTCACTCCTACGAGCAGTACTTC.

This clonotype has more than one count but fewer than ten. This chain joins TRBV10-3 and TRBJ1-5, with unresolved D. CDR3 length equals 15 residues. V was cut by 6 bases and J by 0 bases, with 12 bases left in between. Per germline, CDR1 ENHRY and CDR2 SYGVKD. In DNA, the CDR3 is TGTGCCATCAGCAGGACGGCGCGTAGCAATCAGCCCCAGCATTTT. It translates to CAISRTARSNQPQHF.

This chain uses TRBV6-5 with TRBJ2-2; the D is unclear. In germline, CDR1 is MNHEY, CDR2 SVGAGI. V lost 2 bases to trimming and J lost 3 bases, with 7 bases between them. The CDR3 has 14 amino acids. The CDR3 DNA reads TGTGCCAGCAGTTACGGAGTTGACACCGGGGAGCTGTTTTTT. Encoded protein: CASSYGVDTGELFF.

The gene calls are TRBV20-1 and TRBJ2-3; maybe TRBD2 (7 bases). This CDR3 comprises 11 residues. Germline V gene lookup returns CDR1 DFQATT and CDR2 SNEGSKA (reference sequence). V shed 6 bases and J shed 6 bases, with 10 bases lying between them. The CDR3 bases are TGCAGTGCGGGGGGGGCCGATACGCAGTATTTT. Translated: CSAGGADTQYF.

The sample holds a few counts of this clonotype. The chain employs TRBV29-1 and TRBJ2-7, with 8 bases that match TRBD2. The CDR3 runs to 14 residues. Trimming cost V 5 bases and J 0 bases; bases outside gene matches: 6. Per germline, CDR1 SQVTM and CDR2 ANQGSEA. CDR3 coding DNA: TGCAGCGTTCGGGGGGGAAGGAACTCCTACGAGCAGTACTTC. It yields the protein CSVRGGRNSYEQYF.

This chain uses TRBV27 with TRBJ2-1; 8 nucleotides agree with TRBD1. The germline V gene has CDR1 MNHEY and CDR2 SMNVEV (reference sequence). With V trimmed by 6 bases and J by 4 bases, 11 bases remained unmatched. The CDR3 extends over 16 amino acids. CDR3 region: CASSLNPGTGYNEQFF. The CDR3 DNA follows: TGTGCCAGCAGCCTAAACCCCGGGACAGGATACAATGAGCAGTTCTTC.

This chain uses TRBV6-5 with TRBJ1-3; D call uncertain. The CDR3 has 15 amino acids. V shed 2 bases and J shed 2 bases, with 10 bases lying between them. Germline loops: CDR1 MNHEY, CDR2 SVGAGI. As DNA, the CDR3 is TGTGCCAGCAGTTACCGACCGACTCCTGGAAACACCATATATTTT. It encodes CASSYRPTPGNTIYF.

The chain carries TRBV6-1 and TRBJ2-1, with unresolved D. Germline CDR1 reads MNHNS; CDR2 reads SASEGT. Trimming cost V 6 bases and J 0 bases, with 9 bases left between them. The CDR3 spans 14 residues. The CDR3, as DNA: TGTGCCAGCAGGTCGGACGGCTCCTACAATGAGCAGTTCTTC. It encodes CASRSDGSYNEQFF.

In its sample, this clonotype was seen many times. This chain links TRBV12-3 or TRBV12-4 with TRBJ2-3; 9 bases map to TRBD1. The V gene end was trimmed by 1 base and the J gene end by 4 bases; junction bases not matched to a gene: 6. This CDR3 has 16 amino acids. The CDR3 DNA reads as TGTGCCAGCAGTTTAGGGAACAGGGGGCCTTCAGATACGCAGTATTTT. It codes for CASSLGNRGPSDTQYF.

V is TRBV19 and J is TRBJ2-1; D is undetermined. The CDR3 consists of 13 residues. Trimming took 3 bases from V and 7 from J, leaving 10 bases between them. Germline V gene data show CDR1 as LNHDA and CDR2 as SQIVND (reference sequence). CDR3 protein: CASSIGNLNEQFF. The CDR3 nucleotides are TGTGCCAGTAGTATCGGCAATTTGAATGAGCAGTTCTTC.

This clonotype was seen many times. V is TRBV20-1 and J is TRBJ1-5; D remains unclear. The CDR3 is 14 residues long. The germline V and J ends were trimmed by 0 bases and 11 bases, with 17 bases remaining between them. CDR1 and CDR2 from the germline V gene are DFQATT and SNEGSKA (reference sequence). The CDR3 spells CSAREDRPTSAQHF. The CDR3, as DNA: TGCAGTGCTAGAGAAGATCGGCCAACGTCGGCCCAGCATTTT.

This chain uses TRBV6-2 or TRBV6-3 with TRBJ2-1; D is possibly TRBD1 or TRBD2 (6 bases each). The CDR3 consists of 14 residues. V lost 7 bases and J lost 4, with 14 bases in between. The germline CDR1 and CDR2 sequences are MNHEY and SVGEGT. CDR3 nucleotide sequence: TGTGCCAGCATCCGGGGGCTCGGATACAATGAGCAGTTCTTC. It is translated as CASIRGLGYNEQFF.